Detailed here is one T cell receptor beta chain. As yet, its antigen is unknown. Since a much larger clone is just one base distant, this may be a read error. The CDR3 does not close with the conserved phenylalanine or tryptophan, likely indicating a read error. These data are taken from a study of human T cells and chemical hapten exposure. Study findings and constraints: Because they had alopecia, donors may respond immunologically unlike healthy people.

V lost 8 bases and J lost 0, with 20 bases in between. The CDR3 loop spans 17 amino acids. Per the germline V gene, CDR1 is SNHLY and CDR2 is FYNNEI. Individual cDNA molecules (in the library) carried attached unique molecular identifiers. MiXCR, applied by TCRdb to the RACE reads, yields one record per CDR3 protein. The sample records about 48,000 distinct CDR3 sequences, roughly 9.5% being singletons. Documented time point: patch test 3, about 24 weeks after DPC sensitization. The treatment was: therapeutic diphenylcyclopropenone sensitization with weekly scalp DPC. Alopecia patients, 18 to 70 years old and DPC-suitable, served as donors.

The receptor comes from a woman aged 35 to 49 with alopecia areata. Some clones in this sample may be carry-over from other donors' samples. This sequence joins TRBV2 and TRBJ1-3; tentatively, D is TRBD1 (5 bases). The specimen comprised whole blood, sampled in connection with sensitization to the hapten diphenylcyclopropenone (DPC). The CDR3 sequence: CASHLSGGSFSGNTIYI. The CDR3 region has the DNA TGTGCCAGCCACCTGTCGGGGGGATCATTCTCTGGAAACACCATATATATT.